This is a list of T cell receptor beta chains from one sample in a study of shared clonotypes between healthy human individuals. The method was immunoSEQ multiplex PCR; TCRdb's version includes in-frame clones alone and lacks a portion of them. The top ten clones hold 0.36% of a sample with roughly 2,500,000 clones, over 85% of them seen once. Sequencing was done on a sample of naive CD4+ T cells from PBMCs. The receptors stem from a young man in good health. Some clones in this sample may be carry-over from other donors' samples. CDR3s include the opening cysteine and the closing phenylalanine or tryptophan. The order of the fields is J gene, D gene, V gene, clone size, CDR3 protein, CDR3 DNA. The D gene is left open where the match is weak. Size tells how often a clone was seen (once, few, many) or the class of an expanded clone, and some rows leave it out.

TRBJ1-4 | TRBD1 | TRBV7-2 | - | CASSQGTAEKLFF | TGTGCCAGCAGCCAGGGGACAGCAGAAAAACTGTTTTTT
TRBJ1-2 | TRBD1 | TRBV10-3 | - | CAISSGQGTAYGYTF | TGTGCCATCAGTTCGGGACAGGGGACCGCCTATGGCTACACCTTC
TRBJ1-2 | - | TRBV28 | - | CASSAGTSTF | TGTGCCAGCAGCGCCGGGACGTCGACCTTC
TRBJ2-7 | - | TRBV10-3 | - | CAIGGLYLEQYF | TGTGCCATCGGGGGGTTGTACCTAGAGCAGTACTTC
TRBJ2-7 | - | TRBV15 | - | CATSRDRQSEQYF | TGTGCCACCAGCAGAGACCGACAGTCCGAGCAGTACTTC
TRBJ2-1 | TRBD2 | TRBV5-6 | - | CASSFTSGRAWSTDEQFF | TGTGCCAGCAGCTTCACTAGCGGGAGGGCCTGGTCGACAGATGAGCAGTTCTTC
TRBJ1-5 | TRBD1 | TRBV2 | - | CASSETDRGLYQPQHF | TGTGCCAGCAGTGAAACGGACAGGGGTCTATATCAGCCCCAGCATTTT
TRBJ2-5 | TRBD2 | TRBV11-2 | - | CASSLGSSGPETQYF | TGTGCCAGCAGCTTAGGGTCTAGCGGGCCGGAGACCCAGTACTTC
TRBJ2-7 | - | TRBV5-5 | - | CASSSQLSGRSYEQYF | TGTGCCAGCAGCTCACAGCTGAGCGGGCGATCCTACGAGCAGTACTTC
TRBJ2-7 | - | TRBV14 | once | CASSQGLRGSLYEQYF | TGTGCCAGCAGCCAAGGTTTGAGGGGGTCATTATACGAGCAGTACTTC
TRBJ1-2 | - | TRBV19 | - | CASSLAGHLYGYTF | TGTGCCAGTAGTCTAGCAGGGCACCTCTATGGCTACACCTTC
TRBJ2-1 | TRBD1 | TRBV10-3 | - | CAISGSTGGYNEQFF | TGTGCCATCAGTGGTTCTACAGGGGGGTACAATGAGCAGTTCTTC
TRBJ1-4 | - | TRBV4-3 | - | CASSQDRVLSEKLFF | TGCGCCAGCAGCCAAGACAGGGTTTTGAGTGAAAAACTGTTTTTT
TRBJ2-7 | TRBD1 | TRBV28 | - | CASSSPGQIAYEQYF | TGTGCCAGCAGCTCGCCGGGACAGATAGCCTACGAGCAGTACTTC
TRBJ1-3 | - | TRBV5-4 | - | CASSLSVGAQESGNTIYF | TGTGCCAGCAGCTTGAGTGTGGGAGCCCAAGAATCTGGAAACACCATATATTTT
TRBJ2-5 | - | TRBV7-9 | - | CASNREETQYF | TGTGCCAGCAATCGGGAAGAGACCCAGTACTTC
TRBJ1-1 | TRBD1 | TRBV29-1 | - | CSALSSDRDPTEAFF | TGCAGCGCCTTGTCTTCGGACAGGGATCCCACTGAAGCTTTCTTT
TRBJ2-7 | - | TRBV6-1 | - | CASSEMVASYEQYF | TGTGCCAGCAGTGAAATGGTAGCTTCCTACGAGCAGTACTTC
TRBJ1-2 | - | TRBV6-5 | - | CASSYQGRGGYTF | TGTGCCAGCAGTTACCAGGGGAGAGGTGGCTACACCTTC
TRBJ1-1 | - | TRBV7-2 | - | CASSPGPGRLAEAFF | TGTGCCAGCAGCCCGGGACCGGGACGTTTGGCTGAAGCTTTCTTT
TRBJ2-2 | TRBD2 | TRBV2 | - | CASRREGITGELFF | TGTGCCAGCCGTAGGGAGGGTATCACCGGGGAGCTGTTTTTT
TRBJ2-1 | - | TRBV28 | - | CASSSRVGRRYNEQFF | TGTGCCAGCAGTTCCCGTGTGGGAAGACGATACAATGAGCAGTTCTTC
TRBJ2-3 | TRBD2 | TRBV7-3 | - | CASSSSGSGTDTQYF | TGTGCCAGCAGCTCGAGCGGGAGCGGTACAGATACGCAGTATTTT
TRBJ2-3 | - | TRBV5-1 | - | CASSLGGRGDTQYF | TGCGCCAGCAGCTTAGGCGGTCGGGGAGATACGCAGTATTTT
TRBJ1-2 | - | TRBV5-8 | - | CASSRQGLYYGYTF | TGTGCCAGCAGCCGTCAGGGGCTATACTATGGCTACACCTTC
TRBJ2-7 | - | TRBV5-5 | - | CASLRVGSYEQYF | TGTGCCAGCTTGAGGGTAGGGTCCTACGAGCAGTACTTC
TRBJ1-2 | - | TRBV4-2 | - | CASSLGTETANYGYTF | TGTGCCAGCAGCTTGGGTACAGAGACAGCTAACTATGGCTACACCTTC
TRBJ1-2 | - | TRBV28 | - | CASSPSRNRGYTF | TGTGCCAGCAGTCCCTCGCGGAATCGGGGCTACACCTTC
TRBJ2-7 | TRBD1 | TRBV5-1 | - | CASSFRTGGTYEQYF | TGCGCCAGCAGCTTCAGGACAGGGGGCACCTACGAGCAGTACTTC
TRBJ2-6 | - | TRBV27 | - | CASSLIWGSSGANVLTF | TGTGCCAGCAGTTTAATTTGGGGTAGCTCTGGGGCCAACGTCCTGACTTTC
TRBJ2-1 | - | TRBV6-1 | - | CASSVRDTHNEQFF | TGTGCCAGCAGTGTTAGGGACACTCACAATGAGCAGTTCTTC
TRBJ1-1 | - | TRBV7-2 | - | CASSPGFGVNTEAFF | TGTGCCAGCAGCCCCGGGTTTGGGGTGAACACTGAAGCTTTCTTT
TRBJ2-3 | - | TRBV11-3 | - | CASSLGGRTDTQYF | TGTGCCAGCAGCTTAGGTGGCAGGACAGATACGCAGTATTTT
TRBJ1-1 | - | TRBV2 | - | CASSDPARTEAFF | TGTGCCAGCAGTGATCCAGCCAGGACTGAAGCTTTCTTT
TRBJ2-1 | TRBD1 | TRBV5-1 | - | CASSKTGDEQFF | TGCGCCAGCAGTAAAACAGGGGATGAGCAGTTCTTC
TRBJ1-2 | - | TRBV5-1 | - | CASSYWGQEDPNGYTF | TGCGCCAGCAGCTATTGGGGGCAGGAAGACCCTAATGGCTACACCTTC
TRBJ2-4 | - | TRBV11-1 | - | CASSLAGPSKNIQYF | TGTGCCAGCAGCCTAGCCGGGCCCTCCAAAAACATTCAGTACTTC
TRBJ1-4 | TRBD1 | TRBV28 | - | CASSRTGIGEKLFF | TGTGCCAGCAGCCGGACAGGGATTGGGGAAAAACTGTTTTTT
TRBJ2-3 | TRBD2 | TRBV7-6 | - | CASSSSGGSTDTQYF | TGTGCCAGCAGCTCTAGCGGGGGAAGCACAGATACGCAGTATTTT
TRBJ2-1 | - | TRBV28 | - | CATIQGYNEQFF | TGTGCCACCATACAGGGATACAATGAGCAGTTCTTC
TRBJ1-2 | - | TRBV28 | - | CASSLGTEYGYTF | TGTGCCAGCAGTCTCGGGACCGAGTATGGCTACACCTTC
TRBJ2-3 | TRBD2 | TRBV15 | - | CATRTSGADTQYF | TGTGCCACCAGGACTAGCGGAGCAGATACGCAGTATTTT
TRBJ1-4 | TRBD1 | TRBV5-1 | - | CASSVGQFNEKLFF | TGCGCCAGCAGCGTGGGACAGTTTAATGAAAAACTGTTTTTT
TRBJ2-6 | - | TRBV7-9 | - | CASSKGGTLSGANVLTF | TGTGCCAGCAGCAAAGGAGGGACTCTTTCTGGGGCCAACGTCCTGACTTTC
TRBJ2-5 | TRBD2 | TRBV6-5 | - | CASSYVRAGAKETQYF | TGTGCCAGCAGTTACGTCAGGGCGGGAGCTAAAGAGACCCAGTACTTC
TRBJ2-7 | TRBD1 | TRBV7-2 | - | CASSLVGTGAYEQYF | TGTGCCAGCAGCTTAGTAGGGACAGGGGCCTACGAGCAGTACTTC
TRBJ2-3 | - | TRBV6-5 | - | CASSYSLGVDTQYF | TGTGCCAGCAGTTACTCGCTGGGGGTAGATACGCAGTATTTT
TRBJ1-3 | - | TRBV30 | - | CAWSLAISGNTIYF | TGTGCCTGGAGTTTAGCCATCTCTGGAAACACCATATATTTT
TRBJ1-2 | - | TRBV5-1 | - | CASSAAGPGDYGYTF | TGCGCCAGCAGCGCGGCGGGGCCCGGGGACTATGGCTACACCTTC
TRBJ2-7 | - | TRBV6-6 | - | CASSPDGTSLWEQYF | TGTGCCAGCAGCCCCGACGGGACCTCCCTGTGGGAGCAGTACTTC
TRBJ2-3 | TRBD1 | TRBV10-3 | - | CAINYSGGTDTQYF | TGTGCCATCAACTACTCAGGGGGTACAGATACGCAGTATTTT
TRBJ2-7 | TRBD2 | TRBV27 | - | CASSSKLAGMDEQYF | TGTGCCAGCAGTTCAAAACTAGCGGGGATGGACGAGCAGTACTTC
TRBJ1-5 | - | TRBV28 | - | CASSRGGNQPQHF | TGTGCCAGCAGTCGAGGGGGCAATCAGCCCCAGCATTTT
TRBJ2-7 | TRBD2 | TRBV7-2 | - | CASNVQRGAGEQYF | TGTGCCAGCAACGTTCAGCGGGGGGCCGGAGAGCAGTACTTC